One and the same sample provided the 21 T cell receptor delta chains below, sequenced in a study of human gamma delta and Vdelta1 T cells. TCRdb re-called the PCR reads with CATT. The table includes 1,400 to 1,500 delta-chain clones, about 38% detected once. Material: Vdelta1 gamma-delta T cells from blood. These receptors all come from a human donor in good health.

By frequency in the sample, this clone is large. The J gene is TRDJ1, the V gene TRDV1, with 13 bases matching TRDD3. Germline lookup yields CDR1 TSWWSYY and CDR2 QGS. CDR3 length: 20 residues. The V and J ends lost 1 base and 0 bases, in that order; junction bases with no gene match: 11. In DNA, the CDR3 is TGTGCTCTTGGGGAACAGACCGACTGGGGGATACGCAAGTACACCGATAAACTCATCTTT. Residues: CALGEQTDWGIRKYTDKLIF.

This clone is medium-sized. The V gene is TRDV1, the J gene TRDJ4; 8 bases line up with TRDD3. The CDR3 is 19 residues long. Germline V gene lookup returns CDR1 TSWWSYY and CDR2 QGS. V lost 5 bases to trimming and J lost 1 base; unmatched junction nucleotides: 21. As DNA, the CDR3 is TGTGCTCTTGGGCAGCCAGCGAGCTTTCGGGCCGGGGGATACAGACCCCTGATCTTT. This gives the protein CALGQPASFRAGGYRPLIF.

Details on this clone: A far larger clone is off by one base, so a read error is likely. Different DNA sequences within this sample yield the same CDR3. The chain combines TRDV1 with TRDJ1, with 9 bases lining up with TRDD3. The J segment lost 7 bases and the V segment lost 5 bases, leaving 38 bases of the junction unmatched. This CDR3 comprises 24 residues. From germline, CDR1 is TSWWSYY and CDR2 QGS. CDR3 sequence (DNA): TGTGCTCTTGGGACCCCTCAGCACCTGCCTACGTTACCCCACCACTGGGGGACGGCAGGTAAACTCATCTTT. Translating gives CALGTPQHLPTLPHHWGTAGKLIF.

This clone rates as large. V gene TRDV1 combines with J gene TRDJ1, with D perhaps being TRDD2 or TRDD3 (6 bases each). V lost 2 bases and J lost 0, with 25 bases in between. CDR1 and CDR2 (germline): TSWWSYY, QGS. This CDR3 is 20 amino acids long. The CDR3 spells CALGEVGPTKEGEDTDKLIF. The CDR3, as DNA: TGTGCTCTTGGGGAAGTCGGTCCTACGAAGGAGGGGGAGGACACCGATAAACTCATCTTT.

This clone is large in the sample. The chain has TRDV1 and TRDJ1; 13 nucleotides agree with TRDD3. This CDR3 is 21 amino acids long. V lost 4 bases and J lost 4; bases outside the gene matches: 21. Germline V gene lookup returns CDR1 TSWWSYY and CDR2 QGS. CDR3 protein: CALGGPPGLPVLGDTHDKLIF. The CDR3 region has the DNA TGTGCTCTTGGGGGACCCCCGGGACTTCCTGTACTGGGGGATACGCACGATAAACTCATCTTT.

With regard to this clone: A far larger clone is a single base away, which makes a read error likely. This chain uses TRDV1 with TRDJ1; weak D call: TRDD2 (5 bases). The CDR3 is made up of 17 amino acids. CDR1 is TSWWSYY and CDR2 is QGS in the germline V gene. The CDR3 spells CALGASFTTDCTNKLIF. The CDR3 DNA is TGTGCTCTTGGGGCCTCCTTCACCACAGACTGCACCAATAAACTCATCTTT.

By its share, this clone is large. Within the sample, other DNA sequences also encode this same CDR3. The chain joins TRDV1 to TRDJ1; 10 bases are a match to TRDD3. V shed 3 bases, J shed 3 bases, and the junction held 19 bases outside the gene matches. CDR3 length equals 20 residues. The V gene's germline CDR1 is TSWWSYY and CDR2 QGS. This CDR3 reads CALGDPLTGGWEGVADKLIF. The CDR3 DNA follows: TGTGCTCTTGGGGACCCCCTTACTGGGGGATGGGAGGGGGTCGCCGATAAACTCATCTTT.

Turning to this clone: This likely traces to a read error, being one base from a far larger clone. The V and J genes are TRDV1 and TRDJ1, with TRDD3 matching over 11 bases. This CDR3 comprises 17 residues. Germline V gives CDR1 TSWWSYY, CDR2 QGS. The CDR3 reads CALGGSPTGGYSDKPIF. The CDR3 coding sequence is TGTGCTCTTGGGGGTTCCCCTACTGGGGGATATTCCGATAAACCCATCTTT.

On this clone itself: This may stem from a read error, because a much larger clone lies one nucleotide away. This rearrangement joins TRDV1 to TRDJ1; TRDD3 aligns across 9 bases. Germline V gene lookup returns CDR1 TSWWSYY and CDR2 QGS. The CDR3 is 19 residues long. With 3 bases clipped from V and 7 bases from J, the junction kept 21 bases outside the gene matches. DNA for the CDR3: TGTGCTCTTGGGGACCCCGCCTCCTCCGGTACTGGGGGACGGAGTAAACTCATCTTT. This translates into CALGDPASSGTGGRSKLIF.

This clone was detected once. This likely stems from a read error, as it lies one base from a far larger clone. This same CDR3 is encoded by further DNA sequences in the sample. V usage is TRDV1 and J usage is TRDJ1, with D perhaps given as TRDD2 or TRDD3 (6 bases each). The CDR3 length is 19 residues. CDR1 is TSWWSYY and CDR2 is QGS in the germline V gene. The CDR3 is CALGGRILRGTSYTDKLIF. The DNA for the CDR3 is TGTGCTCTTGGGGGCCGAATCCTACGGGGGACGTCGTACACCGATAAACTCATCTTC.

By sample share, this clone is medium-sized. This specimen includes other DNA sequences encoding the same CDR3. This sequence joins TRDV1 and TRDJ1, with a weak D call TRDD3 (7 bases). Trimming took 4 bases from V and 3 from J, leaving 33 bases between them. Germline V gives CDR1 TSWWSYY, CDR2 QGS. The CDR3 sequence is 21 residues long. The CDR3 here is CALGGLPILWGKQGGPDKLIF. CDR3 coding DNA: TGTGCTCTTGGGGGCCTTCCAATACTGTGGGGGAAACAGGGGGGGCCCGATAAACTCATCTTT.

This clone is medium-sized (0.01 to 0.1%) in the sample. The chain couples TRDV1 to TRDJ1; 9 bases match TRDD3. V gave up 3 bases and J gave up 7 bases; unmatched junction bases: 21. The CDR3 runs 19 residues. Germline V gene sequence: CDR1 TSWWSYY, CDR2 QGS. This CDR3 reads CALGDPASYGTGGRSKLIF. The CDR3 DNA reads TGTGCTCTTGGGGACCCCGCCTCCTACGGTACTGGGGGACGGAGTAAACTCATCTTT.

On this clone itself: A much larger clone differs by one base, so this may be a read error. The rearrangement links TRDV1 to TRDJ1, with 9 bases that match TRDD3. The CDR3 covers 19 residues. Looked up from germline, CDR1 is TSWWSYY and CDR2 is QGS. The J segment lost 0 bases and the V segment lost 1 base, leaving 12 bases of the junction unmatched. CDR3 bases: TGTGCTCTTGGGGAACAATGCTTCCCACTGGGGGAAAACACCGATAAACTCATCTTT. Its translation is CALGEQCFPLGENTDKLIF.

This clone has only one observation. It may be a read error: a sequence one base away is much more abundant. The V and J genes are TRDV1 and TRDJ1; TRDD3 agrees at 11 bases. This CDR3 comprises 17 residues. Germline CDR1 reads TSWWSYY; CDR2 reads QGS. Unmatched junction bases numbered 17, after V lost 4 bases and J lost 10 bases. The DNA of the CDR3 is TGTGCTCTTGGGGTCCAACTTCCCCAACTGGGGGATAAGGGACTCATCTTT. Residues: CALGVQLPQLGDKGLIF.

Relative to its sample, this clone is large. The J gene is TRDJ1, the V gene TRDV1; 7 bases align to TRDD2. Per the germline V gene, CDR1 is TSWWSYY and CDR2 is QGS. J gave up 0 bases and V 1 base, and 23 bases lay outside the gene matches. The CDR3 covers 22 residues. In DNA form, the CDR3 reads TGTGCTCTTGGGGAACCCTATTCCTACGTGGATGGACATAACAGGTACACCGATAAACTCATCTTT. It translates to CALGEPYSYVDGHNRYTDKLIF.

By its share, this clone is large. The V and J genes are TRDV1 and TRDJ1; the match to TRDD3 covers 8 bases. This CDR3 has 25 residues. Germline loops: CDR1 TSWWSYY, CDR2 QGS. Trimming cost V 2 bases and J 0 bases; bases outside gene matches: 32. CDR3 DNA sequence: TGTGCTCTTGGGGAAATGGACTTCGAGGGAATACGGCTGGTACTGGGGGTTCCGTACACCGATAAACTCATCTTT. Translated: CALGEMDFEGIRLVLGVPYTDKLIF.

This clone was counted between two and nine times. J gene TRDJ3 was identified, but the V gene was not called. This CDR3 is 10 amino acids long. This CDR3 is CSGDTRQMFF. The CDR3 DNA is TGCTCCGGGGACACCCGACAGATGTTTTTC.

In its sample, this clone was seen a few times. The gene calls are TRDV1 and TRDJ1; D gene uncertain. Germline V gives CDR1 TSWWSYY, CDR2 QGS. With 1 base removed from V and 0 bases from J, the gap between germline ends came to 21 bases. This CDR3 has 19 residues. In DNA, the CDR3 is TGTGCTCTTGGGGAACAAATTCCCCGTACTGTCAAGTACACCGATAAACTCATCTTT. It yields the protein CALGEQIPRTVKYTDKLIF.

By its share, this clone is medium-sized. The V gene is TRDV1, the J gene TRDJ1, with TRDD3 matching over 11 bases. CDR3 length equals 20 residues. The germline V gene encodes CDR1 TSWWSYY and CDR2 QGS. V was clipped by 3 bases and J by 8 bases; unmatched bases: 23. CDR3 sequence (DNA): TGTGCTCTTGGGGACCGGATTCCCACCCTCCAGTACTGGGGGATATCAAAACTCATCTTT. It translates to CALGDRIPTLQYWGISKLIF.

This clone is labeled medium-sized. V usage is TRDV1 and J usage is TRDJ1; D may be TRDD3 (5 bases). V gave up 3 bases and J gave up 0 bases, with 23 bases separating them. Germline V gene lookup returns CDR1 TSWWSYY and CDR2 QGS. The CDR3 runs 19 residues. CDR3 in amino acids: CALGDPQPPEGTNTDKLIF. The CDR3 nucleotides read TGTGCTCTTGGGGATCCGCAACCCCCGGAGGGGACTAACACCGATAAACTCATCTTT.

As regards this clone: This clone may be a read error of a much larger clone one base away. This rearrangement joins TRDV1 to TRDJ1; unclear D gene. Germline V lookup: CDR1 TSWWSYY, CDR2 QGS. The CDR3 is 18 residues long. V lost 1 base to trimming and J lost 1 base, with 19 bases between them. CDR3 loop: CALGEQKPTHPCTDKLIF. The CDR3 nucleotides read TGTGCTCTTGGGGAACAGAAGCCCACCCATCCTTGCACCGATAAACTCATCTTT.